A selection of T cell receptor beta chains follows, all from one sample in a study of control samples from healthy donors and cancer patients. The assay was immunoSEQ multiplex PCR, and TCRdb's table has in-frame clones only and misses some. Of about 130,000 clones in the sample, around nine tenths were seen once. The sequenced sample was blood. The receptors come from a man between 18 and 29 years old in good health. The CDR3 runs from the conserved cysteine through the conserved F or W. D genes are given only for firm matches. Size values are once, few and many counts, or a class for expanded clones, and some rows have none.

J	D	V	size	DNA	CDR3
TRBJ2-1	TRBD2	TRBV5-4	once	TGTGCCAGCACCTCCAGCGGGGGGGAATCATACAATGAGCAGTTCTTC	CASTSSGGESYNEQFF
TRBJ1-2	.	TRBV28	.	TGTGCCAGCAGTTTAAAGGGCTATGGCTACACCTTC	CASSLKGYGYTF
TRBJ2-7	TRBD1	TRBV30	.	TGTGCCTGGAGGACAGGGCGGGCTGCCTACGAGCAGTACTTC	CAWRTGRAAYEQYF
TRBJ2-5	.	TRBV7-2	once	TGTGCCAGCAGCCAGCTGGGACACATCTCAGGGACCCAGTACTTC	CASSQLGHISGTQYF
TRBJ2-5	.	TRBV7-9	.	TGTGCCAGCAGCTTAGACACCGAAGAGACCCAGTACTTC	CASSLDTEETQYF
TRBJ2-5	.	TRBV7-9	.	TGTGCCAGCAGCCCCTGGGGGGTTGAAGAGACCCAGTACTTC	CASSPWGVEETQYF
TRBJ2-3	TRBD2	TRBV27	.	TGTGCCAGCGTATCCGGGACTAGCGGAGTCACAGATACGCAGTATTTT	CASVSGTSGVTDTQYF
TRBJ2-7	.	TRBV10-3	once	TGTGCCATCAGGGACACCAGCTCCTACGAGCAGTACTTC	CAIRDTSSYEQYF
TRBJ2-2	.	TRBV5-6	.	TGTGCCAGCAGCTTAGGGGCGCCCAACACCGGGGAGCTGTTTTTT	CASSLGAPNTGELFF
TRBJ2-1	TRBD2	TRBV7-9	.	TGTGCCAGCAGCGCCCGACTAGCGGGAGCGGATGAGCAGTTCTTC	CASSARLAGADEQFF
TRBJ1-5	.	TRBV12-3/TRBV12-4	few	TGTGCCAGCTCGACAGAGCGGCAGCCCCAGCATTTT	CASSTERQPQHF
TRBJ1-3	.	TRBV14	.	TGTGCCAGCAGCCAAGATCGAGGACGCCTGGGAAACACCATATATTTT	CASSQDRGRLGNTIYF
TRBJ1-4	TRBD1	TRBV19	.	TGTGCCAGTAGTATCTGGGGACAGAATGAAAAACTGTTTTTT	CASSIWGQNEKLFF
TRBJ2-1	TRBD1	TRBV19	.	TGTGCCAGTATTGGGACAGGTGACTACAATGAGCAGTTCTTC	CASIGTGDYNEQFF
TRBJ1-1	.	TRBV7-3	.	TGTGCCAGCAGCCCCAGGGAAGATACTGAAGCTTTCTTT	CASSPREDTEAFF
TRBJ2-3	.	TRBV6-6	once	TGTGCCAGCAGAACCGGGACTTTTGCAGATACGCAGTATTTT	CASRTGTFADTQYF
TRBJ2-1	.	TRBV6-1	.	TGTGCCAGCAGTGAGGTGGGCGGGGCTCCTTACAATGAGCAGTTCTTC	CASSEVGGAPYNEQFF
TRBJ2-2	.	TRBV4-1	.	TGCGCCAGCAGCCAGGGGGATCGGAGTACCGGGGAGCTGTTTTTT	CASSQGDRSTGELFF
TRBJ1-6	.	TRBV6-5	.	TGTGCCAGCACCCGAGAGAACAGATCACCCCTCCACTTT	CASTRENRSPLHF
TRBJ2-1	.	TRBV18	.	TGTGCCAGCTCACCCCGGGAAGACTCCTACAATGAGCAGTTCTTC	CASSPREDSYNEQFF
TRBJ2-3	.	TRBV7-3	.	TGTGCCAGCAGCTTAGCGAGCGAAACAGATACGCAGTATTTT	CASSLASETDTQYF
TRBJ2-4	.	TRBV27	.	TGTGCCAGCAGTGATACCTCAACAGGTCCTCTAGCCAAAAACATTCAGTACTTC	CASSDTSTGPLAKNIQYF
TRBJ1-1	.	TRBV19	.	TGTGCCAGTAGTATAGGCAGGGCGGGGAACACTGAAGCTTTCTTT	CASSIGRAGNTEAFF
TRBJ2-5	.	TRBV7-9	.	TGTGCCAGCAGCTTAGCAGAGGTGGGGCGCCCCCACTTC	CASSLAEVGRPHF
TRBJ1-5	.	TRBV19	.	TGTGCCAGTAGTCACCGGGGGCGGGATCAGCCCCAGCATTTT	CASSHRGRDQPQHF
TRBJ1-2	.	TRBV30	.	TGTGCCTGGAGTGAGCAGGGGCACTATGGCTACACCTTC	CAWSEQGHYGYTF
TRBJ2-3	.	TRBV7-2	.	TGTGCCAGCAGCTTACTAGCTGGTACGCAGTATTTT	CASSLLAGTQYF
TRBJ2-7	.	TRBV3-1/TRBV3-2	.	TGTGCCAGCAGCCAAGGGCGGAGCTCCTACGAGCAGTACTTC	CASSQGRSSYEQYF
TRBJ1-4	.	TRBV6-5	.	TGTGCCAGCAGTCCGGTAGATGAAAAACTGTTTTTT	CASSPVDEKLFF
TRBJ2-5	TRBD1	TRBV11-2	.	TGTGCCAGCAGCTTAGAAAACAGGGGGCAGAAGACCCAGTACTTC	CASSLENRGQKTQYF
TRBJ1-6	.	TRBV2	.	TGTGCCAGCAGTGGAAGACAGGCGAATAATTCACCCCTCCACTTT	CASSGRQANNSPLHF
TRBJ1-1	TRBD1	TRBV7-8	.	TGTGCCACACAGATGACAGGGGCGCGGAACACTGAAGCTTTCTTT	CATQMTGARNTEAFF
TRBJ2-7	.	TRBV27	.	TGTGCCAGCAGTCAATTCATGGGCTACGAGCAGTACTTC	CASSQFMGYEQYF
TRBJ2-7	.	TRBV11-3	.	TGTGCCAGCAGCTTAGGATCCTTATACGAGCAGTACTTC	CASSLGSLYEQYF
TRBJ1-5	.	TRBV5-8	.	TGTGCCAGCAGCTTGGAGTCGCCTCATAGCAATCAGCCCCAGCATTTT	CASSLESPHSNQPQHF
TRBJ1-1	.	TRBV19	.	TGTGCCAGTAGTATCAAAGTGCGACCGGGTGCTGAAGCTTTCTTT	CASSIKVRPGAEAFF
TRBJ1-4	.	TRBV18	.	TGTGCCAGCTCACCCGGGGCAGATTCCGAAAAACTGTTTTTT	CASSPGADSEKLFF
TRBJ1-5	TRBD1	TRBV28	.	TGTGCCAGCAAACCCCGGGACAGAGACAATCAGCCCCAGCATTTT	CASKPRDRDNQPQHF
TRBJ2-2	TRBD1	TRBV9	.	TGTGCCAGCAGCGTAGGAGGGGGCTCCGGGGAGCTGTTTTTT	CASSVGGGSGELFF
TRBJ2-1	.	TRBV7-9	.	TGTGCCAGCAGCTTTGATATCAATGAGCAGTTCTTC	CASSFDINEQFF
TRBJ2-7	TRBD1	TRBV9	.	TGTGCCAGCAGCACCCGACAGGGGGCAGGCGAGCAGTACTTC	CASSTRQGAGEQYF
TRBJ2-5	.	TRBV11-2	.	TGTGCCAGCAGCCTACCGTTTGCAGAGACCCAGTACTTC	CASSLPFAETQYF
TRBJ2-3	TRBD2	TRBV24-1	.	TGTGCCACCAGTGATGACAGTAGCGGGAGAGATACGCAGTATTTT	CATSDDSSGRDTQYF
TRBJ2-1	TRBD1	TRBV11-2	.	TGTGCCAGCAGCTTTAATCATGGACAGGGAACATACAATGAGCAGTTCTTC	CASSFNHGQGTYNEQFF
TRBJ1-2	.	TRBV5-4	.	TGTGCCAGCAGCGGACAGTCTAACTATGGCTACACCTTC	CASSGQSNYGYTF
TRBJ1-2	.	TRBV28	.	TGTGCCAGCAGGAAACCGACGGAGAACTATGGCTACACCTTC	CASRKPTENYGYTF
TRBJ1-2	TRBD1	TRBV9	.	TGTGCCAGCAGCGGAGGACAGGGCGGCTACACCTTC	CASSGGQGGYTF